Shown below are 9 T cell receptor beta chains from a single sample sequenced in a study of OX40 agonist ivuxolimab in advanced cancers. Sequencing used immunoSEQ multiplex PCR; TCRdb keeps in-frame clones, though not all of them. The table has about 110,000 clones, more than 85% seen once; the top ten hold under 0.85%. The sample was CD4+ or CD8+ T cells sorted from blood, taken in a trial of the OX40 agonist ivuxolimab. The receptors derive from an adult with an advanced solid tumor such as melanoma, head and neck, liver or kidney cancer.

V and J are TRBV30 and TRBJ2-5, with D unclear. The germline V and J ends were trimmed by 1 base and 1 base, with 7 bases remaining between them. This CDR3 spans 13 amino acids. The germline V gene has CDR1 GTSNPN and CDR2 SVGIG (reference sequence). This CDR3 reads CAWSAQIQETQYF. DNA for the CDR3: TGTGCCTGGAGTGCACAGATCCAAGAGACCCAGTACTTC.

This chain joins TRBV6-6 and TRBJ1-2; 10 nucleotides align to TRBD1. The CDR3 contains 15 residues. Germline V gives CDR1 MNHNY, CDR2 SVGAGI (reference sequence). The V and J ends lost 4 bases and 7 bases, in that order; junction bases with no gene match: 9. The CDR3 reads CASSSPGQGPGGYTF. The CDR3 DNA reads TGTGCCAGCAGTTCACCGGGACAGGGGCCGGGTGGCTACACCTTC.

The J gene is TRBJ2-3, the V gene TRBV9; D unresolved. The germline CDR1 and CDR2 sequences are SGDLS and YYNGEE. V was trimmed by 0 bases and J by 2 bases, leaving 7 bases between them. The CDR3 has 14 residues. The CDR3 sequence: CASSVAPYTDTQYF. The CDR3 nucleotides read TGTGCCAGCAGCGTAGCCCCCTACACAGATACGCAGTATTTT. The whole variable domain, filled in from reference TRBV9 and TRBJ2-3, reads DSGVTQTPKHLITATGQRVTLRCSPRSGDLSVYWYQQSLDQGLQFLIQYYNGEERAKGNILERFSAQQFPDLHSELNLSSLELGDSALYFCASSVAPYTDTQYFGPGTRLTVL.

The chain combines TRBV19 with TRBJ1-5, with D uncertain. CDR1 and CDR2 (germline): LNHDA, SQIVND (reference sequence). CDR3 length equals 13 residues. Trimming removed 7 bases at V and 6 bases at J, with 13 bases between. CDR3 sequence reads: CASTLEGGQPQHF. The CDR3 DNA is TGTGCCAGTACCCTCGAGGGAGGTCAGCCCCAGCATTTT.

The chain joins TRBV10-3 to TRBJ2-5; maybe TRBD1 (6 bases). V was pared by 5 bases and J by 3 bases, with 10 bases between. The CDR3 covers 13 residues. The germline CDR1 and CDR2 sequences are ENHRY and SYGVKD. The CDR3 sequence is CAISFRQEETQYF. The CDR3 DNA reads as TGTGCCATCAGTTTTAGACAGGAAGAGACCCAGTACTTC.

Only one count was recorded for this clone. CDR3 sequence reads: CASSYTNEQFF. Here the CDR3 DNA reads TGTGCCAGCAGTTATACCAATGAGCAGTTCTTC. V gene TRBV6-5 combines with J gene TRBJ2-1; D remains ambiguous. The CDR3 has 11 residues. Trimming left V 3 bases short and J 6 bases short, with 3 bases between. In germline, CDR1 is MNHEY, CDR2 SVGAGI.

The table lists this clone with a count of one. The chain links TRBV28 to TRBJ2-7; 7 positions match TRBD2. The V and J ends lost 5 bases and 2 bases, in that order; junction bases with no gene match: 12. Germline assignment: CDR1 MDHEN and CDR2 SYDVKM. The CDR3 extends over 16 amino acids. This CDR3 is CASSPKAGYEAYEQYF. CDR3 in DNA: TGTGCCAGCAGTCCAAAAGCGGGATACGAGGCCTACGAGCAGTACTTC.

The V gene is TRBV5-6, the J gene TRBJ2-5, with D possibly matching TRBD2 (6 bases). Germline values: CDR1 SGHDT, CDR2 YYEEEE. CDR3 length equals 14 residues. V lost 6 bases to trimming and J lost 1 base, with 13 bases between them. The CDR3 region has the DNA TGTGCCAGCACCCTAGGAGGGGTCCAAGAGACCCAGTACTTC. Its translation: CASTLGGVQETQYF.

The V call is TRBV7-6, the J call TRBJ2-7, with D perhaps TRBD1 (6 bases). The V and J ends lost 1 base and 5 bases respectively, with 18 bases between them. The CDR3 loop spans 16 amino acids. The germline V gene has CDR1 SGHVS and CDR2 FNYEAQ. CDR3 DNA: TGTGCCAGCAGCTTAGGCAACAGGGTTGCCGTCCACGAGCAGTACTTC. Residues: CASSLGNRVAVHEQYF.